The 11 T cell receptor beta chains listed next were all sequenced from one sample in a study of T-cell reconstitution after alpha-beta-depleted transplantation in children. Using unique molecular identifiers, the investigators prepared the TCRbeta library. TCRdb fed the PCR reads into MiXCR, producing one record per CDR3 protein. The data hold approximately 190,000 distinct CDR3 sequences, with 6.3% observed a single time. Here the sequenced sample was PBMCs, taken before TCRalphabeta/CD19-depleted stem cell transplant. The receptors originated from a girl under three years old with combined immunodeficiency, due to receive a stem cell transplant.

This clonotype was found many times. This chain connects TRBV20-1 to TRBJ2-1; D may be TRBD2 (6 bases). Germline CDR1 reads DFQATT; CDR2 reads SNEGSKA (reference sequence). V gave up 2 bases and J gave up 4 bases, with 12 bases separating them. The CDR3 runs to 14 residues. The CDR3 nucleotides read TGCAGTGCTAGATTATCGGGGAGGTACAATGAGCAGTTCTTC. Translation: CSARLSGRYNEQFF.

The chain recombines TRBV3-1 with TRBJ2-7; TRBD1 aligns across 9 bases. This CDR3 contains 14 residues. CDR1 and CDR2 from the germline V gene are LGHDT and YNNKEL (reference sequence). The V and J ends lost 3 bases and 1 base, in that order; junction bases with no gene match: 1. The CDR3 loop is CASSHGTGSYEQYF. The CDR3 DNA reads as TGTGCCAGCAGCCACGGGACAGGGTCCTACGAGCAGTACTTC.

This clonotype occurred many times. This sequence joins TRBV13 and TRBJ2-3; tentatively, D is TRBD1 or TRBD2 (10 bases each). CDR3 length: 20 amino acids. The germline V and J ends were trimmed by 5 bases and 3 bases, with 30 bases remaining between them. Germline values: CDR1 PRHDT, CDR2 FYEKMQ (reference sequence). CDR3 nucleotide sequence: TGTGCCAGCAGCCTGGACAGGGGGAAAGCTAGCGGGAGTTTTACAGATACGCAGTATTTT. This translates into CASSLDRGKASGSFTDTQYF.

This sequence joins TRBV7-8 and TRBJ1-4; 8 positions match TRBD1. After removal of 5 bases from V and 2 bases from J, the junction contained 19 bases not matched to a gene. The CDR3 sequence is 20 residues long. Germline V gene data show CDR1 as SGHVS and CDR2 as FQNEAQ. As DNA, the CDR3 is TGTGCCAGCAGCATACTAAGGGACAGGCTACTCCCGGGGACTAATGAAAAACTGTTTTTT. Its translation is CASSILRDRLLPGTNEKLFF.

This clonotype was observed at least ten times. The V call is TRBV4-3, the J call TRBJ2-3; TRBD2 agrees at 8 bases. The CDR3 contains 16 residues. Germline V gene data show CDR1 as LGHNA and CDR2 as YSLEER. V gave up 1 base and J gave up 5 bases; unmatched junction bases: 8. CDR3 region: CASSQVISAGGDTQYF. CDR3 nucleotides: TGCGCCAGCAGCCAAGTGATATCTGCGGGGGGAGATACGCAGTATTTT.

This clonotype has just a few counts. The chain has TRBV18 and TRBJ2-1, with TRBD2 matching 10 bases. V lost 1 base, J lost 8 bases, and 11 bases stayed unmatched. Germline CDR1 reads KGHSH; CDR2 reads LQKENI. The CDR3 contains 17 residues. In nucleotides, the CDR3 is TGTGCCAGCTCACCACGACTAGCGGGTCTTGTTATCGATGAGCAGTTCTTC. Protein: CASSPRLAGLVIDEQFF.

This clonotype was counted many times. The V and J genes are TRBV7-9 and TRBJ2-2; D could derive from TRBD1 or TRBD2 (5 bases each). The CDR3 is 17 residues long. The V end was cut by 4 bases, the J end by 0 bases, with 15 bases between. CDR1 SEHNR and CDR2 FQNEAQ come from the germline V gene (reference sequence). The CDR3 here is CASSSGASTSNTGELFF. CDR3 sequence (DNA): TGTGCCAGCAGCTCCGGGGCCTCAACTTCGAACACCGGGGAGCTGTTTTTT.

There are many counts of this clonotype. The rearrangement joins TRBV7-9 to TRBJ2-3; 8 bases match TRBD2. Looked up from germline, CDR1 is SEHNR and CDR2 is FQNEAQ (reference sequence). The CDR3 is 16 amino acids. Unmatched junction bases numbered 13, after V lost 7 bases and J lost 4 bases. DNA for the CDR3: TGTGCCAGCATACGTGCCGGGACTAGTAAGGCAGATACGCAGTATTTT. Encoded protein: CASIRAGTSKADTQYF.

The V call is TRBV7-8, the J call TRBJ2-7; TRBD2 might be the D (6 bases). The CDR3 has 17 amino acids. With 5 bases removed from V and 3 bases from J, the gap between germline ends came to 23 bases. Germline assignment: CDR1 SGHVS and CDR2 FQNEAQ. The CDR3 DNA reads TGTGCCAGCAGCCCTATGCCGGGAGCCGCCCCCTTCTACGAGCAGTACTTC. Amino acids: CASSPMPGAAPFYEQYF.

This clonotype has at least ten counts. This chain joins TRBV4-2 and TRBJ2-2, with D possibly matching TRBD1 (6 bases). This CDR3 comprises 13 residues. Germline V CDR1 and CDR2: LGHNA, YNFKEQ. V lost 6 bases, J lost 1 base, and 6 bases lay in between. The CDR3 region is CASRQGNTGELFF. The CDR3 DNA sequence: TGTGCCAGCAGACAGGGGAACACCGGGGAGCTGTTTTTT.

This clonotype has at least ten counts. This rearrangement joins TRBV29-1 to TRBJ2-2; 8 nucleotides agree with TRBD2. CDR3 size: 13 residues. Germline CDR1 SQVTM, CDR2 ANQGSEA. With 8 bases clipped from V and 4 bases from J, the junction kept 6 bases outside the gene matches. Here the CDR3 reads CSSAGVGTGELFF. The CDR3 DNA sequence: TGCAGCTCAGCGGGAGTGGGCACCGGGGAGCTGTTTTTT.